One T cell receptor beta chain is described in this entry. As yet, its antigen is unknown. Germline assignment: CDR1 MGHRA and CDR2 YSYEKL. The CDR3 length is 17 residues. With V trimmed by 1 base and J by 4 bases, 10 bases remained unmatched. This record belongs to a study of cytomegalovirus exposure and HLA in healthy donors. PCR primers comprised 60 Vbeta and 13 Jbeta primers. Profiling relied on immunoSEQ multiplex PCR, and the TCRdb table lists in-frame clones only, not all of them. The table shows around 190,000 clones, with 70% to 80% occurring only once. Study-wide points: In a later analysis, at a false discovery rate of 0.05, 17,000 or so TCR beta sequences were associated with HLA alleles.

This clonotype was sampled from a woman aged 40 to 55 in good health and CMV-seronegative. This chain joins TRBV4-1 and TRBJ2-3; the match to TRBD2 covers 8 bases. The sample taken for sequencing was PBMCs. CDR3 loop: CASSQVGSSGPADTQYF. CDR3 sequence (DNA): TGCGCCAGCAGCCAAGTGGGGTCTAGCGGGCCCGCAGATACGCAGTATTTT.